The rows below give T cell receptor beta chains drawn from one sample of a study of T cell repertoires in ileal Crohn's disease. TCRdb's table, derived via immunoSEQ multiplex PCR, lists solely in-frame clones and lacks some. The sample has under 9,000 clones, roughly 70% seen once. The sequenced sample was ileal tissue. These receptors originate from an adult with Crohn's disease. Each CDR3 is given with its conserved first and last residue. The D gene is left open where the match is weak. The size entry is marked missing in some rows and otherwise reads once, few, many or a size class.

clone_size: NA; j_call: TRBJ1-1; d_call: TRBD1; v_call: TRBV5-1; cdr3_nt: TGCGCCAGCAGTCGGCAGGGGGTTTCGGACACTGAAGCTTTCTTT; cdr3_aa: CASSRQGVSDTEAFF
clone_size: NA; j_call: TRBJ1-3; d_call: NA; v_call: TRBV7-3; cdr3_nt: TGTGCCAGCAGCCTACAGAGCTCTGGAAACACCATATATTTT; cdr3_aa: CASSLQSSGNTIYF
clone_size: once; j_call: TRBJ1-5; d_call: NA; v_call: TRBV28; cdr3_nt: TGTGCCAGCAGTTTGTATCAGGGAAGGAATCAGCCCCAGCATTTT; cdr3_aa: CASSLYQGRNQPQHF
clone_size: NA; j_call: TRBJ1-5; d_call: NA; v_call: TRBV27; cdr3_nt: TGTGCCAGTAGGGGCGGGGGCCTTCAGCCCCAGCATTTT; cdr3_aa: CASRGGGLQPQHF
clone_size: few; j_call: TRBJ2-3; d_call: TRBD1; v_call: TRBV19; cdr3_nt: TGTGCCAGTAGTATCCCCGGGACAGGGGAAAATACGCAGTATTTT; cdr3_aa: CASSIPGTGENTQYF
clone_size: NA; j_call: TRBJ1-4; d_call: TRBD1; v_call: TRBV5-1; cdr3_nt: TGCGCCAGCAGCACAGCACAGGGGACGGAAAAACTGTTTTTT; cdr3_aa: CASSTAQGTEKLFF
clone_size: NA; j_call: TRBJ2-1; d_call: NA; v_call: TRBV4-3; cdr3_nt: TGCGCCAGCAGCCAAGATCGATCGGGTGCGAAATCCAATGAGCAGTTCTTC; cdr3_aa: CASSQDRSGAKSNEQFF
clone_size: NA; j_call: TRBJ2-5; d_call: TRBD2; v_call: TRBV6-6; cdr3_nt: TGTGCCAGCAGACTAGCGGGGGCCCACCGGGAGACCCAGTACTTC; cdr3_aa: CASRLAGAHRETQYF
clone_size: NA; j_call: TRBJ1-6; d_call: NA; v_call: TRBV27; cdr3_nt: TGTGCCAGCACCCACGGGGTCAGCTCCTTCTATAATTCACCCCTCCACTTT; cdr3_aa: CASTHGVSSFYNSPLHF
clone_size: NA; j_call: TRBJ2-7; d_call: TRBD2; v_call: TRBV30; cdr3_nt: TGTGCCTGGACGCCCCCGCGGGGGAGTGGAACCTACGAGCAGTACTTC; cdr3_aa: CAWTPPRGSGTYEQYF
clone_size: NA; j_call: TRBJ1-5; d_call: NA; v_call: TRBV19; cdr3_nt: TGTGCCAGTAGTCCAAATCAGGGGAAACAGCCCCAGCATTTT; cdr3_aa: CASSPNQGKQPQHF
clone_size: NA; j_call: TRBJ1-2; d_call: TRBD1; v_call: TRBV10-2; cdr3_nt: TGCGCCAGCAGATTAGTACAGGGGGGTTACTATGGCTACACCTTC; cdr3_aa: CASRLVQGGYYGYTF
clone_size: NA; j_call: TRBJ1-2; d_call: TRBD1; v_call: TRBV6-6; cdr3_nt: TGTGCCAGCAGCTTACAGGGGGCTTACTATGGCTACACCTTC; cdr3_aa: CASSLQGAYYGYTF
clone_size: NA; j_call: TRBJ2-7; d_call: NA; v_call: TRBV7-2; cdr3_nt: TGTGCCAGCAGCTTAAGGGTTGCAGGGCGCTACGAGCAGTACTTC; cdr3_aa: CASSLRVAGRYEQYF
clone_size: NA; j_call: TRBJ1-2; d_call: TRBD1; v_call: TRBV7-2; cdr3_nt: TGTGCCAGCAGCCTTGGGACAGCTAACTATGGCTACACCTTC; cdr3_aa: CASSLGTANYGYTF
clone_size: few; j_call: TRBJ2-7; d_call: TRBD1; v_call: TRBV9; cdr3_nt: TGTGCCAGCAGCGCCTGGACAGGGGGCATTTCAGGGGACGAGCAGTACTTC; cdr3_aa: CASSAWTGGISGDEQYF
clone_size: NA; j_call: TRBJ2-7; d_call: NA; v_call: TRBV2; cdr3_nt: TGTGCCGGAGGCGGTTATAGCGGCCCCAGGGACGAGCAGTACTTC; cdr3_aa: CAGGGYSGPRDEQYF
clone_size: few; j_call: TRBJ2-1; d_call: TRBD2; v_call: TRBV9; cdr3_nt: TGTGCCAGCAGCGTAGGGGGAGGGACTAGCAATGAGCAGTTCTTC; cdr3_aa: CASSVGGGTSNEQFF
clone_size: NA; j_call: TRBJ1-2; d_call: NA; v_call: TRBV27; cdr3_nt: TGTGCCAGCAGTTTATCGGCTTTCGGTCAGGGCAACTATGGCTACACCTTC; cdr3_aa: CASSLSAFGQGNYGYTF
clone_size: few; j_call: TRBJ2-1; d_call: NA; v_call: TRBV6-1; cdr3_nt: TGTGCCAGCGGCCGGGACATATACAATGAGCAGTTCTTC; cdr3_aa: CASGRDIYNEQFF
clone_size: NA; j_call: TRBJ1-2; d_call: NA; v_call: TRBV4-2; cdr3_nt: TGTGCCAGCAGCCAAGAACTAGCGACTTCTAACTATGGCTACACCTTC; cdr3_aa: CASSQELATSNYGYTF
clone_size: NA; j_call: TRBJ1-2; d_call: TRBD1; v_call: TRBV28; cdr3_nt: TGTGCCAGCAGTGACCCGGGACAGGGAATATGGGGCTACACCTTC; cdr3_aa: CASSDPGQGIWGYTF
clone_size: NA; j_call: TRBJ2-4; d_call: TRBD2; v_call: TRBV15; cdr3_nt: TGTGCCACCAGCAGAGGACAGCGGGGGGTCCAAAACATTCAGTACTTC; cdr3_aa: CATSRGQRGVQNIQYF
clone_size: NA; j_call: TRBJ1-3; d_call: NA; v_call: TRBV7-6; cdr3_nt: TGTGCCAGCAGCTTAGCTCGGGGTCTAGGAAACACCATATATTTT; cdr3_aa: CASSLARGLGNTIYF